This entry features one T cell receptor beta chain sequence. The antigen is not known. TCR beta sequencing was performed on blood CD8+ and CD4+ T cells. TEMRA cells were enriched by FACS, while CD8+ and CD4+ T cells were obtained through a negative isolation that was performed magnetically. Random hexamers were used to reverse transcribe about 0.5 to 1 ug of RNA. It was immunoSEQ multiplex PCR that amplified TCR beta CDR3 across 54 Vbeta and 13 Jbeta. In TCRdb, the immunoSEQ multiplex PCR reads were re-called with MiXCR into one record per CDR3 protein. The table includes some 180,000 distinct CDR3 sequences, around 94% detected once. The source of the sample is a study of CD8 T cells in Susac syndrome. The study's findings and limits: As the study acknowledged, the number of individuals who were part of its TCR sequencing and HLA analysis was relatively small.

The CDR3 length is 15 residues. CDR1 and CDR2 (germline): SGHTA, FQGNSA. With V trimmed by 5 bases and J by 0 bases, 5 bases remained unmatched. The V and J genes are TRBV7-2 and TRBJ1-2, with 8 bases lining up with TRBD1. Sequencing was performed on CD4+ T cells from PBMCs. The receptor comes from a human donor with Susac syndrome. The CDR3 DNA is TGTGCCAGCAGCCCCGGACAGGGATCTAACTATGGCTACACCTTC. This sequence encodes CASSPGQGSNYGYTF.